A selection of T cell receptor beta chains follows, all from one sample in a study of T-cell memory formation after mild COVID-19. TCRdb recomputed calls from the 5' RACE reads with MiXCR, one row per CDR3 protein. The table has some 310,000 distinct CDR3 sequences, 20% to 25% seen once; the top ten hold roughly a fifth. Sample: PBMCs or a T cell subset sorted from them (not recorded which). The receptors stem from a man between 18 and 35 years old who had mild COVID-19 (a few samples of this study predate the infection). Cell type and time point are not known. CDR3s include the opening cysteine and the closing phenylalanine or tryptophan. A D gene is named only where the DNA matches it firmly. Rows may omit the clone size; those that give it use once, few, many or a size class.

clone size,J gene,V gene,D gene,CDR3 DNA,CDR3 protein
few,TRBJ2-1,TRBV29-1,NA,TGCAGCGTTGTTTGGGAGAACTCCTACAATGAGCAGTTCTTC,CSVVWENSYNEQFF
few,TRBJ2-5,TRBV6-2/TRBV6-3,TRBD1,TGTGCCAGCAGTCGAGGGACGAGGGGGCGGCGGGAGACCCAGTACTTC,CASSRGTRGRRETQYF
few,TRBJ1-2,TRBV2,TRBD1,TGTGCCAGCAGTTTCCGGGACAGTTTTAACTATGGCTACACCTTC,CASSFRDSFNYGYTF
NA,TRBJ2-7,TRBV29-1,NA,TGCAGCGTTGAGTTTGGGGCCCCCTACGAGCAGTACTTC,CSVEFGAPYEQYF
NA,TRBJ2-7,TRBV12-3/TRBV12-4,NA,TGTGCCAGCAGTTTTGTGGGCCCCTACGAGCAGTACTTC,CASSFVGPYEQYF
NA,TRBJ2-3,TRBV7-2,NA,TGTGCCAGCAGCTTAGTCCCGATCGGGGATACGCAGTATTTT,CASSLVPIGDTQYF
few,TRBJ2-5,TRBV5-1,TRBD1,TGCGCCAGCAGCTTGGTCGTGGACAGGGAGATAGAGACCCAGTACTTC,CASSLVVDREIETQYF
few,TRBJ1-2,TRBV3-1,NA,TGTGCCAGCAGCCAGATCCGGGAATATGGCTACACCTTC,CASSQIREYGYTF
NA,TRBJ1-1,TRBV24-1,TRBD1,TGTGCCACCAGTGAACCAGGACAGGGGGGTACTGAAGCTTTCTTT,CATSEPGQGGTEAFF
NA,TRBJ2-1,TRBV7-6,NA,TGTGCCAGCAGCCCATCTGGATGGGGAGCGGATGAGCAGTTCTTC,CASSPSGWGADEQFF
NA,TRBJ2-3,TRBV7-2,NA,TGTGCCAGCACCGTCGGGAAGGGGACAGATACGCAGTATTTT,CASTVGKGTDTQYF
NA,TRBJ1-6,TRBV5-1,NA,TGCGCCAGCAGCTTCGGCAGAGAGAATTCACCCCTCCACTTT,CASSFGRENSPLHF
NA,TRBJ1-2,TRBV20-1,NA,TGCAGTGCTAGAGTAGGCAGGCCTATGGGCTACACCTTC,CSARVGRPMGYTF
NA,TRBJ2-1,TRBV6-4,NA,TGTGCCAGCAGTGGTGGGAGGAGTGAGCAGTTCTTC,CASSGGRSEQFF
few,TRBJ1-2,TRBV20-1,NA,TGCAGTGCTAGTGGTTCAGCCCGGGGGGCTGGTGGCTACACCTTC,CSASGSARGAGGYTF
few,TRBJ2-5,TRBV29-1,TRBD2,TGCAGCGTTGCACTAGCGGGGACCCAAGGGGCCCAGTACTTC,CSVALAGTQGAQYF
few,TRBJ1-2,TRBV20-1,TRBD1,TGCAGTGCTAGAGTCGGTGGGAGACAGACAGGGGGCGTAAACTATGGCTACACCTTC,CSARVGGRQTGGVNYGYTF
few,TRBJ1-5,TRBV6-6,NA,TGTGCCAGCAGGGCAATAAGCAATCAGCCCCAGCATTTT,CASRAISNQPQHF
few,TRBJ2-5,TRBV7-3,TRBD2,TGTGCCAGCAGCTTCGGACTAGTACGGCAAGAGACCCAGTACTTC,CASSFGLVRQETQYF
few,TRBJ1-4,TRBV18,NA,TGTGCCAGCTCACCACCCGTAGTCGAAAAACTGTTTTTT,CASSPPVVEKLFF
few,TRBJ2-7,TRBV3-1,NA,TGTGCCAGCAGCCCGGGGCCGCGGGAGCAGTACTTC,CASSPGPREQYF
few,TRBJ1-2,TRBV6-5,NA,TGTGCCAGCAGTTACTCGATTGGGCAATCGGGCTATGGCTACACCTTC,CASSYSIGQSGYGYTF
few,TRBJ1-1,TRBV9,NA,TGTGCCAGCAGCGTAGGCGGCGAAGGTGAAGCTTTCTTT,CASSVGGEGEAFF
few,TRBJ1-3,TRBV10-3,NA,TGTGCCACCACAGGGTCGGGAAACACCATATATTTT,CATTGSGNTIYF
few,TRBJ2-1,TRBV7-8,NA,TGTGCCAGCAGCTGGGAGTCCGTCTACAATGAGCAGTTCTTC,CASSWESVYNEQFF
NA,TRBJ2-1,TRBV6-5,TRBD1,TGTGCCAGCACCCAATGGGGACAGGGGGCATATGAGCAGTTCTTC,CASTQWGQGAYEQFF